This record covers a single T cell receptor (beta chain). What it binds is unknown. This CDR3 is 15 amino acids long. V was clipped by 4 bases and J by 4 bases; unmatched bases: 6. Germline CDR1 MGHRA, CDR2 YSYEKL. To make TCR beta libraries, researchers used iRepertoire HTBI primers and Arm-PCR of CDR3 regions. MiXCR, applied by TCRdb to the multiplex PCR reads, yields one record per CDR3 protein. The top ten clones hold roughly 8.2% of a sample with some 490,000 distinct CDR3 sequences, 12% of them seen once. This record belongs to a study of regulatory T cells in long-lasting Graves disease. Study observations and caveats: Small numbers of samples may have cut accuracy.

Specified time point: newly diagnosed GD, antithyroid drugs for less than 3 months. Making the TCR library involved RNA that had been extracted from PBMCs. Another study also made use of these data, one on T cells in Graves' hyperthyroidism and ophthalmopathy. As that study records: TCR CDR3 underwent first-round RT-PCR with the HTBI primer set.

This sequence joins TRBV4-1 and TRBJ2-3; 9 nucleotides agree with TRBD1. The input for sequencing was peripheral blood mononuclear cells (PBMCs), taken at new diagnosis, from a patient treated with antithyroid drugs. This receptor was identified in a woman aged 30 to 39 with Graves disease. The CDR3 coding sequence is TGCGCCAGCAGCCGGGGACAGGGTGGGGCAGATACGCAGTATTTT. Amino acids: CASSRGQGGADTQYF.